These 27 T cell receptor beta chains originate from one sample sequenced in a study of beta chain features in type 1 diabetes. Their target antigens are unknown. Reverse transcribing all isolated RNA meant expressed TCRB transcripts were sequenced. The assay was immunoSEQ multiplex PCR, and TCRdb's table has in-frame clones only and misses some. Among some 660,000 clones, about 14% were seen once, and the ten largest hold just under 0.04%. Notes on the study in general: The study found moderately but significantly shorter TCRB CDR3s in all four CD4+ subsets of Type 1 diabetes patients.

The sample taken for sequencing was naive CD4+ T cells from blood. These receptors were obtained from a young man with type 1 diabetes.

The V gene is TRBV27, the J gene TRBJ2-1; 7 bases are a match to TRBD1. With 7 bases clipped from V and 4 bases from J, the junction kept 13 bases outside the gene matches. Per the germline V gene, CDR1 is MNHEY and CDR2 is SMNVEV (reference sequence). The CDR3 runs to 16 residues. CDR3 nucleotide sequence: TGTGCCAGCACTTCCCAAGGGGACAGACCTTACAATGAGCAGTTCTTC. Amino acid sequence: CASTSQGDRPYNEQFF.

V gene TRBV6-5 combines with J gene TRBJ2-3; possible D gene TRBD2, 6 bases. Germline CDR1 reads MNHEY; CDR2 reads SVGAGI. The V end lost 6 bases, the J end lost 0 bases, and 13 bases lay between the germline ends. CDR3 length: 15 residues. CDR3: CASSLGTYSTDTQYF. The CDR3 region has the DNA TGTGCCAGCAGCCTTGGGACTTACAGCACAGATACGCAGTATTTT.

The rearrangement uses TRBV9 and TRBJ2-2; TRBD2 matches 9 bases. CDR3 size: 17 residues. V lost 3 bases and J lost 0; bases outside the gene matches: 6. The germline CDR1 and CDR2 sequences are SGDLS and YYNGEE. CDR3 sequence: CASSALSGGPNTGELFF. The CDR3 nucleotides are TGTGCCAGCAGCGCCCTCAGCGGGGGGCCGAACACCGGGGAGCTGTTTTTT.

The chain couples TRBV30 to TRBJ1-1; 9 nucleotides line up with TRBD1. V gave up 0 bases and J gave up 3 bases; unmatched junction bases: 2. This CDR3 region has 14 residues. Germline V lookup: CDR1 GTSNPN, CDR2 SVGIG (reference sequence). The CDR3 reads CAWSVGTGYTEAFF. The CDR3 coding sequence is TGTGCCTGGAGTGTAGGGACAGGGTACACTGAAGCTTTCTTT.

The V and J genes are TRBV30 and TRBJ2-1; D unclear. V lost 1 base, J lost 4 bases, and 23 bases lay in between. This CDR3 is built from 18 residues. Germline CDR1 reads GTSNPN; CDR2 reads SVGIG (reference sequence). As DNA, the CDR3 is TGTGCCTGGAGTGGGGCCCCGGGCTTAAGACAAGGGTACAATGAGCAGTTCTTC. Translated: CAWSGAPGLRQGYNEQFF.

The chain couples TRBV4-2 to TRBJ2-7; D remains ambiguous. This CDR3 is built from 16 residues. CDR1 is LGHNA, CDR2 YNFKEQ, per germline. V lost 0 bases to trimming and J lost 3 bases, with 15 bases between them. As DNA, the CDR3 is TGTGCCAGCAGCCAAGATCTGGCAGCGAGATACTACGAGCAGTACTTC. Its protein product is CASSQDLAARYYEQYF.

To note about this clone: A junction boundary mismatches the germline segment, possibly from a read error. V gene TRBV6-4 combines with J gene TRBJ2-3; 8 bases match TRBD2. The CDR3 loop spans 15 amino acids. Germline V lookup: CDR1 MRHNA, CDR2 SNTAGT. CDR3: CASSAGTRSTNTQYF. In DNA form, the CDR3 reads TGTGCCAGCAGCGCCGGGACTAGATCCACAAATACGCAGTATTTT.

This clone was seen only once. The CDR3 DNA sequence: TGTGCCACCAAGCGGGGGGTCCAGGAGGAGCAGTTCTTC. It specifies CATKRGVQEEQFF. The chain combines TRBV2 with TRBJ2-1; 9 bases map to TRBD2. Germline values: CDR1 SNHLY, CDR2 FYNNEI. The junction had 11 bases not matched to a gene; V was cut back by 10 bases and J by 10 bases. CDR3 size: 13 residues.

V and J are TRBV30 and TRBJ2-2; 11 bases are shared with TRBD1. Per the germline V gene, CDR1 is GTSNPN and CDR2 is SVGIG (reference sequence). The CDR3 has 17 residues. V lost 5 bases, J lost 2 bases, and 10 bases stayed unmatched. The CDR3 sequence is CAWSGTGGVFNTGELFF. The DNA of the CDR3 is TGTGCCTGGTCCGGGACAGGGGGAGTGTTTAACACCGGGGAGCTGTTTTTT.

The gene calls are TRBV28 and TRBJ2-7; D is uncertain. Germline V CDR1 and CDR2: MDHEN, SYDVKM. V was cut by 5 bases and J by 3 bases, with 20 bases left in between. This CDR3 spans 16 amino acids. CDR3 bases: TGTGCCAGCAGTCCATCCGGCTCTCGTAGTATCTACGAGCAGTACTTC. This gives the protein CASSPSGSRSIYEQYF.

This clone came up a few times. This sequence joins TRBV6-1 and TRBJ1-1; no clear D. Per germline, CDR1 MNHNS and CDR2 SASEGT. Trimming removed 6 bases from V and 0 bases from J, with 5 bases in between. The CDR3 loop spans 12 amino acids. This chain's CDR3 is CASRRMNTEAFF. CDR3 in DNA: TGTGCCAGCAGGCGTATGAACACTGAAGCTTTCTTT.

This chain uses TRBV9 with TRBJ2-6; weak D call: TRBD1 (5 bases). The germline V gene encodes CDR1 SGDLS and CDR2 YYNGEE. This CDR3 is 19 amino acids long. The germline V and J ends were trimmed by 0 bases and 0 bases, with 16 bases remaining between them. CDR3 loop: CASSVATGVRHSGANVLTF. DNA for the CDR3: TGTGCCAGCAGCGTAGCTACAGGAGTACGTCACTCTGGGGCCAACGTCCTGACTTTC.

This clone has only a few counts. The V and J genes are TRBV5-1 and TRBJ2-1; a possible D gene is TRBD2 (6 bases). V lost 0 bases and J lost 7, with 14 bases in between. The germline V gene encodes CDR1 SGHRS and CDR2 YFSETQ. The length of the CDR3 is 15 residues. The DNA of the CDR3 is TGCGCCAGCAGCTTGGTGGCGGGGTCTTCAAATGAGCAGTTCTTC. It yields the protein CASSLVAGSSNEQFF. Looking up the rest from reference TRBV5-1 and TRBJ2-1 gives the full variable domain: KAGVTQTPRYLIKTRGQQVTLSCSPISGHRSVSWYQQTPGQGLQFLFEYFSETQRNKGNFPGRFSGRQFSNSRSEMNVSTLELGDSALYLCASSLVAGSSNEQFFGPGTRLTVL.

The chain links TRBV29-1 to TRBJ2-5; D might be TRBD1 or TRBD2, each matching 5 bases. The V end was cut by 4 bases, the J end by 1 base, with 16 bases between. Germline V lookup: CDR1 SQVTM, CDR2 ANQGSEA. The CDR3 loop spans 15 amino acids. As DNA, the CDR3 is TGCAGCGTTGCCCAGGGTTACGGAGGCCAAGAGACCCAGTACTTC. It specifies CSVAQGYGGQETQYF.

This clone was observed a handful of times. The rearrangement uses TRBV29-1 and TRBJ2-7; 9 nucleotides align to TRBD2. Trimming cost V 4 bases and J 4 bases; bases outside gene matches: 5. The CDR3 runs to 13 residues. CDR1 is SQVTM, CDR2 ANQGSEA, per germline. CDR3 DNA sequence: TGCAGCGTTGCGGGGACTAGCAGGTACGAGCAGTACTTC. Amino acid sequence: CSVAGTSRYEQYF.

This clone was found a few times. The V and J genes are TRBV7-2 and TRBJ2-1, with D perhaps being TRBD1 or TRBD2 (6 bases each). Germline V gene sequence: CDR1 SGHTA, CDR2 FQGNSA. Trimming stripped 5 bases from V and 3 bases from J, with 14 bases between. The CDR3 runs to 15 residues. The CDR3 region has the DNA TGTGCCAGCAGCCCCCGGGGGCGGGACTACAATGAGCAGTTCTTC. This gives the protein CASSPRGRDYNEQFF. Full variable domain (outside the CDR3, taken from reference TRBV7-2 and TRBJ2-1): GAGVSQSPSNKVTEKGKDVELRCDPISGHTALYWYRQSLGQGLEFLIYFQGNSAPDKSGLPSDRFSAERTGGSVSTLTIQRTQQEDSAVYLCASSPRGRDYNEQFFGPGTRLTVL.

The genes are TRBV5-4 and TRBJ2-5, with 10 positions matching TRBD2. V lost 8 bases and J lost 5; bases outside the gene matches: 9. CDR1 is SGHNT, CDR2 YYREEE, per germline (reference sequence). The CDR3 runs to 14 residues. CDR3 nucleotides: TGTGCCAGTACGAGCGGGGGGGCTTTTGAGACCCAGTACTTC. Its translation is CASTSGGAFETQYF. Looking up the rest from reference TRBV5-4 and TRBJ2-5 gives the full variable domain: ETGVTQSPTHLIKTRGQQVTLRCSSQSGHNTVSWYQQALGQGPQFIFQYYREEENGRGNFPPRFSGLQFPNYSSELNVNALELDDSALYLCASTSGGAFETQYFGPGTRLLVL.

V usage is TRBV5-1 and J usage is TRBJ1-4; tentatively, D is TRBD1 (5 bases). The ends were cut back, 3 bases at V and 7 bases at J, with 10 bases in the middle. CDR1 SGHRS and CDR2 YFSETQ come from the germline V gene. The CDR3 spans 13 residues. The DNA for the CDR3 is TGCGCCAGCAGCTCCGGGACTGCTGAAAAACTGTTTTTT. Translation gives CASSSGTAEKLFF.

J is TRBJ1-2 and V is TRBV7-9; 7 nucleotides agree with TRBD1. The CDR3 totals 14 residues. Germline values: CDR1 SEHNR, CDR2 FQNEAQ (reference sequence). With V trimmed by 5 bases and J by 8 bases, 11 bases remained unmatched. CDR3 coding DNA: TGTGCCAGCAGCCAGACAGGGCCCGTGGAGGGCTACACCTTC. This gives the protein CASSQTGPVEGYTF.

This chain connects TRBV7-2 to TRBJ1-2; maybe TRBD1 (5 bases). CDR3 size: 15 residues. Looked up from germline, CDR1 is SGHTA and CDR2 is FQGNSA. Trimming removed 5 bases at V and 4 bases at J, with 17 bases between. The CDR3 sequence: CASSLLRQYTYGYTF. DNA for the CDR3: TGTGCCAGCAGCCTGCTTCGACAGTATACCTATGGCTACACCTTC.

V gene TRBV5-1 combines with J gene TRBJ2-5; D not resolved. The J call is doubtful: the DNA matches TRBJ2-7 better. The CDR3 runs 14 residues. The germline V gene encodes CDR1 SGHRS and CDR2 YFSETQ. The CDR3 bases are TGCGCCAGCAGCTTGGTGCCCCCCGCCGGCGAGCAGTACTTC. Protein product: CASSLVPPAGEQYF.

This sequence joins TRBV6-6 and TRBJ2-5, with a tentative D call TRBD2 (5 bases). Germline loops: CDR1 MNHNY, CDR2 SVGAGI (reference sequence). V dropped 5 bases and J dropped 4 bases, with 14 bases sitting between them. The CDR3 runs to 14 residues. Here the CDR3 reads CASSINSGGETQYF. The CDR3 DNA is TGTGCCAGCAGTATAAACAGTGGAGGAGAGACCCAGTACTTC.

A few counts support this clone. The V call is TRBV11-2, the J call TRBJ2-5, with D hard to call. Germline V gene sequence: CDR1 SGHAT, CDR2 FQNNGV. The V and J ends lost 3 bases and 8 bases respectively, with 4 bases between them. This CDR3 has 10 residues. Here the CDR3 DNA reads TGTGCCAGCAGCTTCGAAACCCAGTACTTC. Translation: CASSFETQYF.

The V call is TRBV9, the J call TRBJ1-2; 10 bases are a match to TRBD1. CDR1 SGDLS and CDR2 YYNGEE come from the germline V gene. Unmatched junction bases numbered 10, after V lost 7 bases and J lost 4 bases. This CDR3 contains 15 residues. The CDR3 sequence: CASRPGTGVSYGYTF. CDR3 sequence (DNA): TGTGCCAGCCGCCCGGGGACAGGGGTTTCCTATGGCTACACCTTC.

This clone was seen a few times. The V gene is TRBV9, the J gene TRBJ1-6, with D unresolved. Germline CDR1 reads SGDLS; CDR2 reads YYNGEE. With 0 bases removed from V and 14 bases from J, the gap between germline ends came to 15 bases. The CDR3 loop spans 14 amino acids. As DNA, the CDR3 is TGTGCCAGCAGCGTAGCTACGGACCCGGTGGCCCTCCACTTT. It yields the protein CASSVATDPVALHF.

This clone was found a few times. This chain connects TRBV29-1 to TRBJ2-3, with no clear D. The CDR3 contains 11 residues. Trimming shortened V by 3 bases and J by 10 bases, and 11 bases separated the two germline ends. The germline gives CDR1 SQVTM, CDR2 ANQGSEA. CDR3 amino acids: CSVDTKKAQYF. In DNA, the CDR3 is TGCAGCGTTGACACTAAGAAAGCGCAGTATTTT.

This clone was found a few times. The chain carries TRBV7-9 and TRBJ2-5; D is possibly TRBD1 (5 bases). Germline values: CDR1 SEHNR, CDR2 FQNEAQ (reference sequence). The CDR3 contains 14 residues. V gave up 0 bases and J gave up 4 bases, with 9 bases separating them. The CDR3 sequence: CASSLAGDGETQYF. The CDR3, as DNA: TGTGCCAGCAGCTTAGCAGGGGATGGAGAGACCCAGTACTTC.